This paragraph covers one T cell receptor (beta chain) sequence. Its antigen is not known. The CDR3 length is 12 residues. The ends were cut back, 0 bases at V and 3 bases at J, with 3 bases in the middle. The germline V gene has CDR1 MNHNY and CDR2 SVGAGI (reference sequence). The blood sample was taken during the colonoscopy visit. The source of the sample is a study of pediatric ulcerative colitis. Study-level results: Acute severe colitis showed lower rectal diversity from clonal expansions. Repertoires came from total lymphocyte DNA, so rare subsets like regulatory T cells may be missed.

Samples were sequenced at Survey level, maximum 500,000 reads. Repertoires were generated with immunoSEQ multiplex PCR, while TCRdb's copy carries only in-frame clones and drops some. The table records around 65,000 clones, about 80% of them present only once. The genes are TRBV6-6 and TRBJ2-7; D is unclear. Sequenced sample: blood. This TCR was sampled from a boy younger than 18 with moderate ulcerative colitis. Here the CDR3 reads CASSYSFYEQYF. In nucleotides, the CDR3 is TGTGCCAGCAGTTACTCTTTCTACGAGCAGTACTTC.